Listed here are 8 T cell receptor beta chains from one sample, sequenced in a study of memory CD4+ T cells and cytomegalovirus serostatus. Assay used: immunoSEQ multiplex PCR; TCRdb lists only in-frame clones, some missing. The table lists tens of thousands of clones, approximately 84% of them singletons. The sort gate was single viable CD3+CD4+CD8-CD45RO+ cells for memory CD4+ T cells. The sequenced sample consisted of memory CD4+ T cells from blood. The source is an adult in good health and CMV-seronegative.

The chain has TRBV4-2 and TRBJ2-1; no reliable D call. Between the trimmed V and J ends, which lost 0 bases and 9 bases, there was a span of 9 bases. Germline V gene data show CDR1 as LGHNA and CDR2 as YNFKEQ. This CDR3 region has 13 residues. The CDR3 region has the DNA TGTGCCAGCAGCCAAGAAGCCCAACTTGAGCAGTTCTTC. Its translation is CASSQEAQLEQFF.

The CDR3 DNA reads TGTGCCAGCAGTTCTGGACAGACGATCAATCAGCCCCAGCATTTT. Protein product: CASSSGQTINQPQHF. The J gene is TRBJ1-5, the V gene TRBV28, with a tentative D call TRBD1 (6 bases). The CDR3 contains 15 residues. Germline CDR1 MDHEN, CDR2 SYDVKM. V was trimmed by 4 bases and J by 3 bases, leaving 13 bases between them.

The chain has TRBV14 and TRBJ1-2; the match to TRBD1 covers 10 bases. This CDR3 contains 13 residues. Unmatched junction bases numbered 4, after V lost 4 bases and J lost 8 bases. CDR1 is SGHDN and CDR2 is FVKESK in the germline V gene. This CDR3 is CASSLDRGHGYTF. Here the CDR3 DNA reads TGTGCCAGCAGCCTAGACAGGGGGCACGGCTACACCTTC.

The chain has TRBV5-5 and TRBJ2-7, with unresolved D. Trimming left V 2 bases short and J 6 bases short, with 6 bases between. Germline assignment: CDR1 SGHKS and CDR2 YYEKEE (reference sequence). The length of the CDR3 is 11 residues. This CDR3 reads CASSLNIEQYF. Written as DNA, the CDR3 is TGTGCCAGCAGCTTAAACATCGAGCAGTACTTC. Combining the CDR3 with reference TRBV5-5 and TRBJ2-7 gives the whole variable domain DAGVTQSPTHLIKTRGQQVTLRCSPISGHKSVSWYQQVLGQGPQFIFQYYEKEERGRGNFPDRFSARQFPNYSSELNVNALLLGDSALYLCASSLNIEQYFGPGTRLTVT.

The J gene is TRBJ2-5, the V gene TRBV6-5; 7 bases line up with TRBD1. After removal of 0 bases from V and 1 base from J, the junction contained 5 bases not matched to a gene. CDR1 MNHEY and CDR2 SVGAGI come from the germline V gene. This CDR3 region has 16 residues. DNA for the CDR3: TGTGCCAGCAGTTACTCCTCGGGACAGACCCAAGAGACCCAGTACTTC. Residues: CASSYSSGQTQETQYF.

This clone was recorded only once. The chain employs TRBV5-4 and TRBJ2-1; 8 bases fit TRBD2. CDR1 and CDR2 (germline): SGHNT, YYREEE (reference sequence). With V trimmed by 9 bases and J by 0 bases, 8 bases remained unmatched. CDR3 length: 15 amino acids. The CDR3 region has the DNA TGTGCCACCACGGGGGGGGAGAGCTCCTACAATGAGCAGTTCTTC. Translated: CATTGGESSYNEQFF.

The genes are TRBV6-1 and TRBJ2-1; D might be TRBD2 (6 bases). Trimming cost V 7 bases and J 4 bases, with 11 bases left between them. This CDR3 comprises 13 residues. Looked up from germline, CDR1 is MNHNS and CDR2 is SASEGT. CDR3 DNA sequence: TGTGCCAGCACTCGGGACTGGTACAATGAGCAGTTCTTC. Protein sequence: CASTRDWYNEQFF.

This rearrangement joins TRBV11-2 to TRBJ2-3, with D maybe TRBD1 (5 bases). Looked up from germline, CDR1 is SGHAT and CDR2 is FQNNGV. Trimming left V 5 bases short and J 0 bases short, with 18 bases between. There are 17 residues in the CDR3. CDR3 region: CASSPIRGQSSTDTQYF. CDR3 DNA: TGTGCCAGCAGCCCCATTAGGGGCCAATCTAGCACAGATACGCAGTATTTT.